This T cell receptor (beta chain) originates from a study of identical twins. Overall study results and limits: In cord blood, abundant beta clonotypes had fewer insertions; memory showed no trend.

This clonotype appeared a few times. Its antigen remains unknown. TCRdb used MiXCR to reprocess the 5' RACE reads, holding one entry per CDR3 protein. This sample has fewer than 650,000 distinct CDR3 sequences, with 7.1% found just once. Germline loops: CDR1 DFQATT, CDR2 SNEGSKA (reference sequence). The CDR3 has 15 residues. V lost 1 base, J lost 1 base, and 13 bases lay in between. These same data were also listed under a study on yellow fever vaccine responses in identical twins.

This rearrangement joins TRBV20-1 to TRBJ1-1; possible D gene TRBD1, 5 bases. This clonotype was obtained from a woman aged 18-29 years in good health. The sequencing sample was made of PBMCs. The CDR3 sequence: CSARGIGHPNTEAFF. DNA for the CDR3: TGCAGTGCTAGAGGTATCGGACATCCGAACACTGAAGCTTTCTTT.